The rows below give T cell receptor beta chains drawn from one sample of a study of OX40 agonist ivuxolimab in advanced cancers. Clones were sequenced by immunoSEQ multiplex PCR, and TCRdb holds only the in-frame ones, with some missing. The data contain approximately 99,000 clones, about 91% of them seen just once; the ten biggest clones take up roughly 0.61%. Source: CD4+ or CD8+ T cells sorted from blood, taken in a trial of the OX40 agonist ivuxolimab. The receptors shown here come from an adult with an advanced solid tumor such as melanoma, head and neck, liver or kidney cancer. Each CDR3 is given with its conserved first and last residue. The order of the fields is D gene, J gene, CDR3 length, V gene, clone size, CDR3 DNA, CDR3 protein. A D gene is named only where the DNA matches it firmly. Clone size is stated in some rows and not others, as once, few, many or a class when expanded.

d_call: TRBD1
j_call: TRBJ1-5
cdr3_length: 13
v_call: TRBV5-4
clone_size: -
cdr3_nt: TGTGCCAGCAGCCGACAGGGTTATCAGCCCCAGCATTTT
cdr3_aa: CASSRQGYQPQHF

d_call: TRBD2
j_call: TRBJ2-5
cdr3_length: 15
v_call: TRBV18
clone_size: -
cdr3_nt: TGTGCCAGCTCACAGGCTAGCGGGTACCAAGAGACCCAGTACTTC
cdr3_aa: CASSQASGYQETQYF

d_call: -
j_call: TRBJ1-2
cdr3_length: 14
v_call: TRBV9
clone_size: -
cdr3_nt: TGTGCCAGCAGCGTAGGGCAGGGCGACTATGGCTACACCTTC
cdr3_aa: CASSVGQGDYGYTF

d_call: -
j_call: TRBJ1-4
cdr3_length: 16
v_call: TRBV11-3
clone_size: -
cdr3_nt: TGTGCCAGCAGCCCATCAGGGATAGCAACTAATGAAAAACTGTTTTTT
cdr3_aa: CASSPSGIATNEKLFF

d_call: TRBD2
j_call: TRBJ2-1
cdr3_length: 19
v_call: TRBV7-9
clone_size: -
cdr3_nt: TGTGCCAGCAGCTTCTCACCATCTAGGGGACCGGGAGGTCTGAGTGAGCAGTTCTTC
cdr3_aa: CASSFSPSRGPGGLSEQFF

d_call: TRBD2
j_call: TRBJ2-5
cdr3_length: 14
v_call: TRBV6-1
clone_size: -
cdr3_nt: TGTGCCAGCAAAGGACTAGCGGGATCGGAGACCCAGTACTTC
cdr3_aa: CASKGLAGSETQYF

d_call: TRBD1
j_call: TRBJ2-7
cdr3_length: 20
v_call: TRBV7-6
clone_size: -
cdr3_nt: TGTGCCAGCAGCTACCAAGTAGGGGGGACAGGGGCCGCCGGGGCCCACGAGCAGTACTTC
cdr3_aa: CASSYQVGGTGAAGAHEQYF

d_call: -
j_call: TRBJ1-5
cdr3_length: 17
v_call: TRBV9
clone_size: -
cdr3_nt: TGTGCCAGCAGCCAAGATCTGCGTCCGGATAGCAATCAGCCCCAGCATTTT
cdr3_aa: CASSQDLRPDSNQPQHF

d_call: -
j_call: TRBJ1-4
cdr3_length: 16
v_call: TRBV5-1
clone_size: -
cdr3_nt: TGCGCCAGCAGCTTGGCCGTCGGGGCAACTAATGAAAAACTGTTTTTT
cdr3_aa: CASSLAVGATNEKLFF

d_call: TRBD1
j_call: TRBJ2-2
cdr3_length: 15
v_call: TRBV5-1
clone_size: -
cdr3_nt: TGCGCCAGCAGCTTGGGGGACAGGGAGGCCGGGGAGCTGTTTTTT
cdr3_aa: CASSLGDREAGELFF

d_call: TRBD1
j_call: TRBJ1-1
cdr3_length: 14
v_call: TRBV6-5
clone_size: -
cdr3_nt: TGTGCCAGCAGTCAGAGGACAGGGGACACTGAAGCTTTCTTT
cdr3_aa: CASSQRTGDTEAFF

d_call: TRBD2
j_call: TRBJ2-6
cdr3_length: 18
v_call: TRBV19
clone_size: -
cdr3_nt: TGTGCCAGTAGTAGGCGGGAGGGGTTACTCTCTGGGGCCAACGTCCTGACTTTC
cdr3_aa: CASSRREGLLSGANVLTF

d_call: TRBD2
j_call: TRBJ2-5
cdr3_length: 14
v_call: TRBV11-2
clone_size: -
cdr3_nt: TGTGCCAGCAGCCGACTAGCGGGAGTGGAGACCCAGTACTTC
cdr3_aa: CASSRLAGVETQYF

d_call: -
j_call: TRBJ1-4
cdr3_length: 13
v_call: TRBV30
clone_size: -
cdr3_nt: TGTGCCTCCGGGGCGGGGCGGAATGAAAAACTGTTTTTT
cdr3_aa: CASGAGRNEKLFF

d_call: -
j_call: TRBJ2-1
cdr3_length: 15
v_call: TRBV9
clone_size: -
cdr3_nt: TGTGCCAGCAGCGCCCCGAAAAGCTCCTACAATGAGCAGTTCTTC
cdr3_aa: CASSAPKSSYNEQFF

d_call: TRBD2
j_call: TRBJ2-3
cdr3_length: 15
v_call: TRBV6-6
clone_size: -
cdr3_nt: TGTGCCAGCAGTCTTAGCGGGGGGTCGTCAGATACGCAGTATTTT
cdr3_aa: CASSLSGGSSDTQYF

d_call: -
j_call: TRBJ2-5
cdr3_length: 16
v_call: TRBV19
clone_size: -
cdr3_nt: TGTGCCAGTAGCCCGAGCGGTACAGGGCTTGGAGAGACCCAGTACTTC
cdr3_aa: CASSPSGTGLGETQYF

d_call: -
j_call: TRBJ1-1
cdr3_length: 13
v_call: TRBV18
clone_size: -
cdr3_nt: TGTGCCAGCTCACAGGGCGCGGACACTGAAGCTTTCTTT
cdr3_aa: CASSQGADTEAFF

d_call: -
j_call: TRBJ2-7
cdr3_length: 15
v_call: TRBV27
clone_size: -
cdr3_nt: TGTGCCAGCAGCCCCCTAGGGGCGAGCTCCTACGAGCAGTACTTC
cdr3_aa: CASSPLGASSYEQYF

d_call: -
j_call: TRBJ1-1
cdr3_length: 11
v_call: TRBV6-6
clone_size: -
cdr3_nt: TGTGCCAGCTCAATGAACACTGAAGCTTTCTTT
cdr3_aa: CASSMNTEAFF

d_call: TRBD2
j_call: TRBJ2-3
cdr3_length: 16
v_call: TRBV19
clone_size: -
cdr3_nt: TGTGCCAGTAGTTTACTAGCGGGGGGTACCACAGATACGCAGTATTTT
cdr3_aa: CASSLLAGGTTDTQYF

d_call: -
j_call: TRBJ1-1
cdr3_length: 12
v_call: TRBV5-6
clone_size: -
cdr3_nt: TGTGCCAGCAGCTTACAGACAGCAGAAGCTTTCTTT
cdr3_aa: CASSLQTAEAFF

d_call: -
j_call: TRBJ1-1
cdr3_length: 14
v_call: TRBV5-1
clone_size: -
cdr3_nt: TGCGCCAGCAAAACAGGGACCCCCGAGGGTGAAGCTTTCTTT
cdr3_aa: CASKTGTPEGEAFF

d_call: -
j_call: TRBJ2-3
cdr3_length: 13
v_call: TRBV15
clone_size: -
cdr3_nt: TGTGCCACCAGCACGTCGGGTGGGGGAACGCAGTATTTT
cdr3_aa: CATSTSGGGTQYF

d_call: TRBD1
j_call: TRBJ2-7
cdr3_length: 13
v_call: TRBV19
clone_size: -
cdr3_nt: TGTGCCACCCTTGGGGACAGCTCCTACGAGCAGTACTTC
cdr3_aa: CATLGDSSYEQYF

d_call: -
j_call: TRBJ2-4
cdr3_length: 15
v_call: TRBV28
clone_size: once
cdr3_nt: TGTGCCAGCAGTCTCTCCCTACAGGGACACAACATTCAGTACTTC
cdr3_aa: CASSLSLQGHNIQYF

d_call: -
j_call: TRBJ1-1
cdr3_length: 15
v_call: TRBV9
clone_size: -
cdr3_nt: TGTGCCAGTACGGCTGGGGTGGGAGGGAACACTGAAGCTTTCTTT
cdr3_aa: CASTAGVGGNTEAFF

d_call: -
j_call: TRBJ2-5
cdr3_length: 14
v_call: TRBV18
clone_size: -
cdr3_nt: TGTGCCAGCTCACCTAACCAGGGGCGAGAGACCCAGTACTTC
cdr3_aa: CASSPNQGRETQYF

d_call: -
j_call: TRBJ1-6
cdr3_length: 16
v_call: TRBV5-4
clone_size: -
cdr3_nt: TGTGCCAGCAGCTTGGAGGGCAGGGGAGGGAATTCACCCCTCCACTTT
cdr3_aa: CASSLEGRGGNSPLHF

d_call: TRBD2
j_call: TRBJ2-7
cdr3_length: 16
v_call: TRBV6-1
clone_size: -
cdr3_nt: TGTGCCAGCAGTGGAACCTGGACTAGCGGGGACGAGGAGCAGTACTTC
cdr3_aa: CASSGTWTSGDEEQYF

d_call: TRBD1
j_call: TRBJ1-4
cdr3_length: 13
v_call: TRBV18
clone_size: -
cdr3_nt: TGTGCCAGCTCATCTACAGGGGGTGAAAAACTGTTTTTT
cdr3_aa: CASSSTGGEKLFF

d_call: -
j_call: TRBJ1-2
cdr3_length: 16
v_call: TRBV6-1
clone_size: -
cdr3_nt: TGTGCCAGCAGTGAAGCGGCGACAGGATTAAACTATGGCTACACCTTC
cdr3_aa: CASSEAATGLNYGYTF

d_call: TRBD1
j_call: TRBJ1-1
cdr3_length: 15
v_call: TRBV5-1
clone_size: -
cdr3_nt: TGCGCCAGCAGCTCAGGGGGCGCGAAGAACACTGAAGCTTTCTTT
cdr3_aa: CASSSGGAKNTEAFF